The following is a T cell receptor beta chain sequence with its context. Produced via immunoSEQ multiplex PCR; TCRdb's table is partial and in-frame only. The sample shows 250,000 to 350,000 clones, 70% to 90% of them seen only once. The data are from a study of blood T cell repertoires in COVID-19. Background on the study: Acute and convalescent COVID-19 samples came from the United States, Italy and Spain.

The trim removed 2 bases at V and 10 bases at J, leaving 6 bases unmatched. The germline V gene has CDR1 SGDLS and CDR2 YYNGEE. The CDR3 is 14 residues long. Sample: peripheral blood. The sequence was obtained from a woman in her 30s who had recovered from COVID-19. The chain recombines TRBV9 with TRBJ2-1; 10 bases are a match to TRBD2. For the CDR3, the DNA is TGTGCCAGCAGCGTCTCGCTAGCGGGGGAGGAGCAGTTCTTC. Its translation is CASSVSLAGEEQFF.